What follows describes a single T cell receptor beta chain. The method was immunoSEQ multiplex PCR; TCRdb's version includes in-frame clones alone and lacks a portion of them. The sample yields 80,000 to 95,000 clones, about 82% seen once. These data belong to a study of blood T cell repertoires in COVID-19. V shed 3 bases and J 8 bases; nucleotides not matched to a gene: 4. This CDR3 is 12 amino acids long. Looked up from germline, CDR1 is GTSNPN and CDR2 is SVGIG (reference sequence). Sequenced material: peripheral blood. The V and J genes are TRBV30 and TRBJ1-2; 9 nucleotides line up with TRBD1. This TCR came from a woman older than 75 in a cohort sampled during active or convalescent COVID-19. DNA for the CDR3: TGTGCCTGGAGCACAGGGGGCATAGGCTACACCTTC. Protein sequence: CAWSTGGIGYTF.